Listed below are T cell receptor beta chains from one sample, sequenced in a study of PD-L1 blockade in urothelial cancer. TCRdb keeps only in-frame clones here, not all; method: immunoSEQ multiplex PCR. Of approximately 14,000 clones detected, roughly 90% appear once; the ten largest clones hold 13% to 15%. Here the sequenced sample was PBMCs, taken around atezolizumab (anti-PD-L1) treatment. These receptors were obtained from a man between 65 and 85 years old with urothelial cancer. Both conserved end residues are part of each CDR3. Each record gives: V gene, clone size, J gene, D gene, CDR3 protein, CDR3 DNA. The D gene is left open where the match is weak. Part of the rows lack a size; the others show once, few, many or a class for expanded clones.

TRBV5-6	.	TRBJ2-3	.	CASSYRRAADTQYF	TGTGCCAGCAGCTACCGACGAGCGGCAGATACGCAGTATTTT
TRBV6-4	few	TRBJ1-1	TRBD1	CASKIQGTHMNTEAFF	TGTGCCAGCAAAATACAGGGGACCCACATGAACACTGAAGCTTTCTTT
TRBV7-2	.	TRBJ2-5	.	CASSLGVTRGETQYF	TGTGCCAGCAGCTTAGGGGTGACTCGGGGTGAGACCCAGTACTTC
TRBV5-6	.	TRBJ1-5	TRBD1	CASSHGQGWADNQPQHF	TGTGCCAGCAGCCATGGACAGGGTTGGGCCGACAATCAGCCCCAGCATTTT
TRBV5-1	once	TRBJ1-2	TRBD1	CASSVPGQGNTF	TGCGCCAGCAGCGTCCCGGGACAGGGAAACACCTTC
TRBV10-3	.	TRBJ1-1	.	CASQGQLTWGNTEAFF	TGTGCCAGCCAGGGACAACTAACATGGGGGAACACTGAAGCTTTCTTT
TRBV30	once	TRBJ2-1	TRBD2	CAWSVGTSGGVEQFF	TGTGCCTGGAGCGTTGGGACTAGCGGGGGGGTTGAGCAGTTCTTC
TRBV7-9	.	TRBJ1-1	TRBD1	CASSLAGQTEAFF	TGTGCCAGCAGCTTAGCGGGACAGACAGAAGCTTTCTTT
TRBV2	.	TRBJ2-1	TRBD1	CASTTGTGASYNEQFF	TGTGCCAGCACCACCGGGACAGGGGCGTCCTACAATGAGCAGTTCTTC
TRBV7-2	.	TRBJ2-7	.	CASRRDLAYEQYF	TGTGCCAGCAGAAGGGACTTGGCCTACGAGCAGTACTTC
TRBV9	.	TRBJ1-3	.	CASSEEAGNTIYF	TGTGCCAGCAGCGAGGAGGCTGGAAACACCATATATTTT
TRBV5-6	.	TRBJ2-7	.	CASSSPGGHIAYEQYF	TGTGCCAGCAGCTCACCGGGGGGACATATAGCCTACGAGCAGTACTTC
TRBV15	.	TRBJ2-7	.	CATSRDYGEQYF	TGTGCCACCAGCAGAGACTACGGGGAGCAGTACTTC
TRBV2	.	TRBJ2-5	.	CASMSVETQYF	TGTGCCAGCATGTCGGTGGAGACCCAGTACTTC
TRBV4-1	.	TRBJ2-3	.	CASSQEDRDTDTQYF	TGCGCCAGCAGCCAAGAGGACAGAGACACAGATACGCAGTATTTT
TRBV18	few	TRBJ1-5	TRBD1	CASSPGQNQPQHF	TGTGCCAGCTCACCGGGACAGAATCAGCCCCAGCATTTT
TRBV5-4	.	TRBJ1-2	.	CASSLGLFSYGYTF	TGTGCCAGCAGCTTGGGTCTGTTTAGCTATGGCTACACCTTC
TRBV10-3	.	TRBJ2-7	TRBD2	CAISDSGVWEQYF	TGTGCCATCAGTGATAGCGGGGTTTGGGAGCAGTACTTC
TRBV13	.	TRBJ2-7	.	CASSPTSETYEQYF	TGTGCCAGCAGCCCCACCAGTGAAACCTACGAGCAGTACTTC
TRBV6-4	.	TRBJ1-1	TRBD1	CASSKQGSNTEAFF	TGTGCCAGCAGTAAACAGGGGTCGAACACTGAAGCTTTCTTT
TRBV13	.	TRBJ2-2	TRBD1	CASIRRGRANTGELFF	TGTGCCAGCATTCGAAGGGGGCGGGCGAACACCGGGGAGCTGTTTTTT
TRBV6-1	.	TRBJ2-1	TRBD1	CASSVMDRESKEQFF	TGTGCCAGCAGTGTAATGGACAGGGAAAGCAAGGAGCAGTTCTTC
TRBV9	.	TRBJ1-2	.	CASSVSGRGGYTF	TGTGCCAGCAGCGTGAGTGGGCGGGGTGGCTACACCTTC
TRBV7-9	.	TRBJ1-1	.	CASSSGQALNTEAFF	TGTGCCAGCAGCTCGGGACAAGCCTTGAACACTGAAGCTTTCTTT
TRBV10-2	.	TRBJ2-7	TRBD1	CASSEPGTGQRAGYEQYF	TGCGCCAGCAGTGAGCCCGGGACAGGGCAAAGGGCGGGATACGAGCAGTACTTC
TRBV9	once	TRBJ2-1	.	CASSAKGQDNEQFF	TGTGCCAGCAGCGCCAAGGGGCAGGACAATGAGCAGTTCTTC
TRBV6-6	.	TRBJ1-1	TRBD1	CASRTIPGQGTEAFF	TGTGCCAGCAGGACAATACCGGGACAGGGGACTGAAGCTTTCTTT
TRBV4-1	.	TRBJ2-1	TRBD2	CASSPVTSFYNEQFF	TGCGCCAGCAGCCCAGTGACTAGCTTCTACAATGAGCAGTTCTTC
TRBV7-6	.	TRBJ1-1	TRBD1	CASSRQGAKTEAFF	TGTGCCAGCAGCCGACAGGGGGCTAAAACTGAAGCTTTCTTT
TRBV25-1	.	TRBJ1-2	TRBD1	CASSEGQGARYTF	TGTGCCAGCAGTGAAGGCCAGGGGGCTCGCTACACCTTC
TRBV7-9	.	TRBJ2-2	TRBD1	CASSLGGGRTGELFF	TGTGCCAGCAGCTTAGGAGGGGGCCGCACCGGGGAGCTGTTTTTT
TRBV5-1	.	TRBJ2-7	.	CASSQGWNEQYF	TGCGCCAGCAGCCAGGGCTGGAACGAGCAGTACTTC
TRBV2	.	TRBJ2-1	TRBD1	CASKGGFVGEQFF	TGTGCCAGCAAAGGGGGCTTTGTAGGTGAGCAGTTCTTC
TRBV5-1	.	TRBJ2-7	.	CASSNDYYEQYF	TGCGCCAGCAGCAACGACTACTACGAGCAGTACTTC
TRBV4-1	.	TRBJ1-2	TRBD1	CASSQVSQGDGYTF	TGCGCCAGCAGCCAAGTTTCACAGGGGGATGGCTACACCTTC
TRBV28	once	TRBJ2-7	TRBD2	CASSPGGSGPLYEQYF	TGTGCCAGCAGTCCGGGAGGTTCGGGTCCCTTGTACGAGCAGTACTTC
TRBV30	.	TRBJ2-1	.	CAGSWTEQFF	TGTGCCGGGTCCTGGACAGAGCAGTTCTTC
TRBV10-3	.	TRBJ1-5	.	CAISDPNQPQHF	TGTGCCATCAGTGACCCGAATCAGCCCCAGCATTTT
TRBV7-9	.	TRBJ1-1	.	CASSKEGNTEAFF	TGTGCCAGCAGCAAAGAGGGGAACACTGAAGCTTTCTTT
TRBV28	.	TRBJ1-2	.	CATSPYNYRVHGYTF	TGTGCCACTTCACCATACAACTACAGGGTACATGGCTACACCTTC
TRBV12-5	.	TRBJ2-1	.	CASGLVLKRYNEQFF	TGTGCTAGTGGTTTGGTACTAAAGCGGTACAATGAGCAGTTCTTC
TRBV7-9	.	TRBJ1-1	TRBD1	CASSRTGGDTEAFF	TGTGCCAGCAGCCGGACAGGGGGTGACACTGAAGCTTTCTTT
TRBV7-9	.	TRBJ2-7	TRBD1	CASTKPGQAHYEQYF	TGTGCCAGCACCAAACCGGGACAGGCCCATTACGAGCAGTACTTC
TRBV5-5	.	TRBJ1-1	TRBD1	CASSRADRDEPEAFF	TGTGCCAGCAGTCGGGCGGACAGGGACGAACCTGAAGCTTTCTTT
TRBV6-5	.	TRBJ2-3	TRBD2	CASSWREGDTQYF	TGTGCCAGCAGTTGGCGGGAGGGAGATACGCAGTATTTT
TRBV5-1	.	TRBJ2-1	TRBD2	CASSVSGGQYNEQFF	TGCGCCAGCAGCGTATCGGGGGGGCAATACAATGAGCAGTTCTTC
TRBV9	.	TRBJ2-5	TRBD2	CASSAIAGGQETQYF	TGTGCCAGCAGCGCCATAGCGGGGGGGCAAGAGACCCAGTACTTC
TRBV13	.	TRBJ2-7	TRBD1	CASSAPGQNYEQYF	TGTGCCAGCAGCGCTCCGGGACAGAACTACGAGCAGTACTTC
TRBV5-1	.	TRBJ2-5	.	CASTGVGLAYTETQYF	TGCGCCAGCACTGGAGTTGGGCTAGCCTATACGGAGACCCAGTACTTC
TRBV10-1	.	TRBJ1-3	.	CASSELWRISGNTIYF	TGCGCCAGCAGTGAGCTTTGGCGGATCTCTGGAAACACCATATATTTT